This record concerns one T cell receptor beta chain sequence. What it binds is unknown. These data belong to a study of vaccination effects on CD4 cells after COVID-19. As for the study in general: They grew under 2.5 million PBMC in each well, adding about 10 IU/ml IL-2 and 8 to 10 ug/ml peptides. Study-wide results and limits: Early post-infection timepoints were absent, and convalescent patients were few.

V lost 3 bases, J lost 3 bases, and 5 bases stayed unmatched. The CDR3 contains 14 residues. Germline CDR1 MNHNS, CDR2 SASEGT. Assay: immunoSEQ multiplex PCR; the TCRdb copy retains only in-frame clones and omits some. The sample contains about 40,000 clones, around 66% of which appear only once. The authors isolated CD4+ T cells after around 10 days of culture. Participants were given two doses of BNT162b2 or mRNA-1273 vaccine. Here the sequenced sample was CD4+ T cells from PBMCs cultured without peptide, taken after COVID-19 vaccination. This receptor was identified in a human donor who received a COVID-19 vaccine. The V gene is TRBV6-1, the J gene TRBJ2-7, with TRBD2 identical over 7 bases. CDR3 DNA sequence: TGTGCCAGCAGTGAGGGGCTAGCGGTCTACGAGCAGTACTTC. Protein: CASSEGLAVYEQYF.